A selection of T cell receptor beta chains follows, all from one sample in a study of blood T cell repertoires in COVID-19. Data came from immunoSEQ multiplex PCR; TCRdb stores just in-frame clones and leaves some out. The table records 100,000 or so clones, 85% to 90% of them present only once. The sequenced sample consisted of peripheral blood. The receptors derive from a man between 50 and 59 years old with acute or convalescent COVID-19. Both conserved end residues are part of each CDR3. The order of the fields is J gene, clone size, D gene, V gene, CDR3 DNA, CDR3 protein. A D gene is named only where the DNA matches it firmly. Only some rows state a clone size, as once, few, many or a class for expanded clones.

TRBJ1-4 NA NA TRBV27 TGTGCCAGCAGTTTTCGGGGAGGGGCTAATGAAAAACTGTTTTTT CASSFRGGANEKLFF
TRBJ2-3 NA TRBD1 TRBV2 TGTGCCAGCAGTACCTGGACAGGACGCACAGATACGCAGTATTTT CASSTWTGRTDTQYF
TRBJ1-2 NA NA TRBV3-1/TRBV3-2 TGTGCCAGCAGCCAACCTAACAGGAGGGGCTATGGCTACACCTTC CASSQPNRRGYGYTF
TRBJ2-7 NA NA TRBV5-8 TGTGCCAGCAGCCCACTCTCCTACGAGCAGTACTTC CASSPLSYEQYF
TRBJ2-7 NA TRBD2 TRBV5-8 TGTGCCAGCAGCTTGATAAGCGGGGGGCCCCACGAGCAGTACTTC CASSLISGGPHEQYF
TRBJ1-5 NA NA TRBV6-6 TGTGCCAGCAGTTACTCTGGGCAGCACAATCAGCCCCAGCATTTT CASSYSGQHNQPQHF
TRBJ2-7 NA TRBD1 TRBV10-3 TGTGCCAGCGCGGGACAGGGGGCGACTTACGAGCAGTACTTC CASAGQGATYEQYF
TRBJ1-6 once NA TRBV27 TGTGCCAGCAGTTTAGCAGGGTGGGGATCACCCCTCCACTTT CASSLAGWGSPLHF
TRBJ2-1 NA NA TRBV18 TGTGCCAGCTCACCTAGGGGTTCCTACAATGAGCAGTTCTTC CASSPRGSYNEQFF
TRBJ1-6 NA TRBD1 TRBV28 TGTGCCAGCAGTTCGGCTGGGACAGGGGGCTATAATTCACCCCTCCACTTT CASSSAGTGGYNSPLHF
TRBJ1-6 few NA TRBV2 TGTGCCAGCAGTGTGACAATTACGGGGTCACCCCTCCACTTT CASSVTITGSPLHF
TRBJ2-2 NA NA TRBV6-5 TGTGCCAGCAAGGGGGGGGTTGCGGCCGGGGAGCTGTTTTTT CASKGGVAAGELFF
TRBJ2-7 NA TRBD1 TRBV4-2 TGTGCCAGCAGCCAAACAGGGGGAGATCTATACGAGCAGTACTTC CASSQTGGDLYEQYF
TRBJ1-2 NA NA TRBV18 TGTGCCAGCTCACAAACAGGAGACTATGGCTACACCTTC CASSQTGDYGYTF
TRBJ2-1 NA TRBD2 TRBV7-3 TGTGCCAGCAGCGAGGGACTAGCGGGGAACAATGAGCAGTTCTTC CASSEGLAGNNEQFF
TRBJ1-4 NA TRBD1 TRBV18 TGTGCCAGCTCACCACAGGCCCGGGGACAGGGAATACTGTTTTTT CASSPQARGQGILFF
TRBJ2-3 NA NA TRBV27 TGTGCCAGGCGGGGAGATAGCACAGATACGCAGTATTTT CARRGDSTDTQYF
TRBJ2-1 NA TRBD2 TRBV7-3 TGTGCCAGCAGCTTAACCGGACTAGCGGGGAACAATGAGCAGTTCTTC CASSLTGLAGNNEQFF
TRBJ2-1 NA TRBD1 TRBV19 TGTGCCAGTAGTAACCGACCCCCGGGACAGGGATTCTACAATGAGCAGTTCTTC CASSNRPPGQGFYNEQFF
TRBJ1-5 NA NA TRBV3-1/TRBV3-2 TGTGCCAGCAGCCAAGCTACAGAGGGTCAGCCCCAGCATTTT CASSQATEGQPQHF